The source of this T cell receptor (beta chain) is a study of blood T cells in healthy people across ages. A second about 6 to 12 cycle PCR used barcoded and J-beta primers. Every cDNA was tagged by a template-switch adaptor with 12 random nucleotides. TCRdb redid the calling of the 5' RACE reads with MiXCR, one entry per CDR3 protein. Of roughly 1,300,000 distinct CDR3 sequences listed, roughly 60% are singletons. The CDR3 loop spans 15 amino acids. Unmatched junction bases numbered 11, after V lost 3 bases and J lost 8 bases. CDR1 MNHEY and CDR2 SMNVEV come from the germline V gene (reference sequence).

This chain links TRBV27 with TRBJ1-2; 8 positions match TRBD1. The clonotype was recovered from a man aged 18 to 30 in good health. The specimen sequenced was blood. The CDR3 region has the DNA TGTGCCAGCAGTTTCTTCCAAGCAGGGACAGGAGGCTACACCTTC. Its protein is CASSFFQAGTGGYTF.